This entry features one T cell receptor (beta chain) sequence. The target antigen is unknown. Trimming removed 4 bases from V and 3 bases from J, with 10 bases in between. The CDR3 is 14 residues long. Germline assignment: CDR1 SGHNT and CDR2 YYREEE (reference sequence). Time point: week 35, safety follow-up. Topical imiquimod was applied with each vaccine dose, which held 300 ug of mutant IDH1 20-mer peptide. The data belong to a study of a mutant IDH1 vaccine in newly diagnosed glioma. General study findings and limits: Vaccination elicited immune responses in approximately 93% of patients.

The table came from immunoSEQ multiplex PCR; TCRdb's copy has only in-frame clones and leaves some out. The table has 31,000 or so clones, around 73% seen once. Specimen: PBMCs, collected from a glioma patient whose treatment included an IDH1 peptide vaccine. The clonotype was recovered from a woman aged 40-49 years with glioma. The chain is built from TRBV5-4 and TRBJ2-2; a weak D match, TRBD1 (6 bases). The CDR3 region has the DNA TGTGCCAGCAGCCGAGGGGGTTACACCGGGGAGCTGTTTTTT. It is translated as CASSRGGYTGELFF.